These 10 T cell receptor beta chains share one sample of origin, sequenced in a study of blood T cells in healthy people across ages. Primed by a sample-barcoded 5' primer and a J-beta primer mix, a second PCR proceeded for 7 to 11 cycles. TCRdb reanalysed the 5' RACE reads using MiXCR and keeps one entry per CDR3 protein. The table shows about 1.4 million distinct CDR3 sequences, with approximately 59% occurring only once. Sequenced material: blood. The receptors shown here come from a man between 18 and 29 years old in good health.

V is TRBV20-1 and J is TRBJ2-5; D is ambiguous. The DNA end lines up better with TRBJ2-7; the J call may be wrong. This CDR3 region has 13 residues. CDR1 and CDR2 (germline): DFQATT, SNEGSKA (reference sequence). The CDR3: CSARAVNVNEQYF. The CDR3 DNA follows: TGCAGTGCTAGAGCCGTAAATGTCAACGAGCAGTACTTC.

The chain joins TRBV5-6 to TRBJ1-4; 9 nucleotides align to TRBD1. V lost 7 bases, J lost 7 bases, and 5 bases stayed unmatched. CDR3 length equals 13 residues. The germline V gene encodes CDR1 SGHDT and CDR2 YYEEEE. CDR3 sequence reads: CASLRTGVEKLFF. DNA of the CDR3: TGTGCCAGCCTACGGACAGGGGTTGAAAAACTGTTTTTT.

This clonotype came up once. The V and J genes are TRBV28 and TRBJ2-3; tentatively, D is TRBD2 (5 bases). Germline CDR1 MDHEN, CDR2 SYDVKM. V was cut by 5 bases and J by 1 base, with 13 bases left in between. The CDR3 runs 15 residues. CDR3: CASSERRWGTDTQYF. In nucleotides, the CDR3 is TGTGCCAGCAGTGAAAGGAGGTGGGGCACAGATACGCAGTATTTT.

This clonotype was detected only a few times. The J gene is TRBJ2-3, the V gene TRBV28; D call uncertain. Germline V lookup: CDR1 MDHEN, CDR2 SYDVKM. CDR3 length: 15 residues. The V end lost 6 bases, the J end lost 3 bases, and 16 bases lay between the germline ends. Here the CDR3 DNA reads TGTGCCAGCAGAAATAGCCCCGACCATACAGATACGCAGTATTTT. As protein: CASRNSPDHTDTQYF.

The rearrangement joins TRBV7-9 to TRBJ1-2, with 11 bases that match TRBD1. This CDR3 contains 14 residues. The germline V gene encodes CDR1 SEHNR and CDR2 FQNEAQ (reference sequence). The ends lost 2 bases at V and 6 bases at J; junction bases unmatched: 2. The CDR3 here is CASSLWDRGNGYTF. The CDR3 DNA follows: TGTGCCAGCAGCTTATGGGACAGGGGGAATGGCTACACCTTC.

The chain is built from TRBV6-2 or TRBV6-3 and TRBJ2-7; possibly TRBD1 or TRBD2 for D (5 bases each). The CDR3 is made up of 12 amino acids. Trimming stripped 6 bases from V and 6 bases from J, with 12 bases between. Germline V gene data show CDR1 as MNHEY and CDR2 as SVGEGT. The CDR3 loop reads CASRSQAGEQYF. The CDR3 region has the DNA TGTGCCAGCAGATCACAGGCGGGCGAGCAGTACTTC.

The genes are TRBV7-6 and TRBJ2-3, with 14 bases aligning to TRBD2. Germline V lookup: CDR1 SGHVS, CDR2 FNYEAQ. V dropped 3 bases and J dropped 5; count of bases not matched to a gene: 4. The CDR3 runs to 16 residues. The CDR3 is CASSLGLAGAKDTQYF. CDR3 nucleotide sequence: TGTGCCAGCAGCTTGGGACTAGCGGGAGCGAAAGATACGCAGTATTTT. Using reference TRBV7-6 and TRBJ2-3 for the parts outside the CDR3, the full variable domain is GAGVSQSPRYKVTKRGQDVALRCDPISGHVSLYWYRQALGQGPEFLTYFNYEAQQDKSGLPNDRFSAERPEGSISTLTIQRTEQRDSAMYRCASSLGLAGAKDTQYFGPGTRLTVL.

The chain joins TRBV7-9 to TRBJ2-1, with D possibly matching TRBD1 (6 bases). This CDR3 is built from 13 residues. The V gene's germline CDR1 is SEHNR and CDR2 FQNEAQ (reference sequence). V was cut by 1 base and J by 12 bases, with 13 bases left in between. The CDR3 spells CASSLENRDRQFF. CDR3 DNA sequence: TGTGCCAGCAGCTTAGAGAACAGGGACCGGCAGTTCTTC.

V is TRBV6-1 and J is TRBJ2-4, with a weak D call TRBD1 (6 bases). Trimming shortened V by 8 bases and J by 3 bases, and 17 bases separated the two germline ends. The CDR3 runs to 15 residues. Germline values: CDR1 MNHNS, CDR2 SASEGT. The CDR3 sequence: CASQPQGRSKNIQYF. The DNA of the CDR3 is TGTGCCAGCCAGCCCCAGGGGCGCAGCAAAAACATTCAGTACTTC.

The V call is TRBV27, the J call TRBJ1-2, with D possibly TRBD1 on 6 matching bases. V was trimmed by 5 bases and J by 1 base, leaving 11 bases between them. CDR3 length: 14 residues. Per the germline V gene, CDR1 is MNHEY and CDR2 is SMNVEV (reference sequence). The CDR3 DNA is TGTGCCAGCAGTCCGGTGGACAGTAACTATGGCTACACCTTC. Amino acid sequence: CASSPVDSNYGYTF.